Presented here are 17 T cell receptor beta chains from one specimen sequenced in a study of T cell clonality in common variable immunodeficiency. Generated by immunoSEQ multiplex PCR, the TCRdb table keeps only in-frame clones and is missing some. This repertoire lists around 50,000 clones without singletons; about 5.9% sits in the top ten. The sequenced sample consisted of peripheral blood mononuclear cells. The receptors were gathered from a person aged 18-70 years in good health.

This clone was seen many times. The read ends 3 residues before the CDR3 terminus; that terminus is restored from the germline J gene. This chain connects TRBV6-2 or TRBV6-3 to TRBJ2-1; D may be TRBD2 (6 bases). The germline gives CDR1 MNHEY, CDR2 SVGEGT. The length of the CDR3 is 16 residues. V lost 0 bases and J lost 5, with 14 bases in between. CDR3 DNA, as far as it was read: TGTGCCAGCAGTTACTCACGGGGACTCCTCAACAATGAG. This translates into CASSYSRGLLNNE. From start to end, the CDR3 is CASSYSRGLLNNEQFF.

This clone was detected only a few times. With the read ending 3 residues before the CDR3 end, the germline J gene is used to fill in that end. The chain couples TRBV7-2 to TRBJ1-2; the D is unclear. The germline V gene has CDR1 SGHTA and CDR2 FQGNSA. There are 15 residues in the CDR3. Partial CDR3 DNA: TGTGCCAGCAGCTTAGGGACCCTAGCAGCCTACGAC. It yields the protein CASSLGTLAAYD. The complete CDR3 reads CASSLGTLAAYDYTF.

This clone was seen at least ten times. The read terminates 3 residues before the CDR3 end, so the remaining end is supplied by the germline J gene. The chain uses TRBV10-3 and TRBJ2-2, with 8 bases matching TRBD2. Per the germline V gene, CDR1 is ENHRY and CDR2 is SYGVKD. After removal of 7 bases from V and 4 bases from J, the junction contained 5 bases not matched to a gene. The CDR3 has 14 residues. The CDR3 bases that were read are TGTGCCATCACCAGCGGGGGAACCACCGGGGAG. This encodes CAITSGGTTGE. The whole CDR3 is CAITSGGTTGELFF.

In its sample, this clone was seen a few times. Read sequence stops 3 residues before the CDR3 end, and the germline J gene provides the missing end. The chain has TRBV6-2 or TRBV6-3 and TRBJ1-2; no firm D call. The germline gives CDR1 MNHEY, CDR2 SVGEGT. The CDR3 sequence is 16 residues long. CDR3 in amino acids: CASSYSLAGYEDTYTF. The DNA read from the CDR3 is TGTGCCAGCAGTTACTCTTTGGCGGGGTACGAAGATACC.

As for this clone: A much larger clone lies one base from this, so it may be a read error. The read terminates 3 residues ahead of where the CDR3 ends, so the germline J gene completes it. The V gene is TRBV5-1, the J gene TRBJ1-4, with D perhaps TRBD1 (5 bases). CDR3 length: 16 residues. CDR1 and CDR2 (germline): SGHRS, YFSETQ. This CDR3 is CASSPEGSSGANVLFF. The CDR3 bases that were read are TGCGCCAGCAGCCCCGAGGGCAGCTCTGGGGCCAACGTA.

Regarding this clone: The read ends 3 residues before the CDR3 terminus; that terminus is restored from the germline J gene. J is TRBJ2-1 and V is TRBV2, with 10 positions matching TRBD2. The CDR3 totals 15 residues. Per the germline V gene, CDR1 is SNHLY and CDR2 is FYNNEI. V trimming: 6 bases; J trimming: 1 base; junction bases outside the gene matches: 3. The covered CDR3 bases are TGTGCCAGCAGCCTTAGCGGGGGGTCCTACAATGAG. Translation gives CASSLSGGSYNE. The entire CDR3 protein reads CASSLSGGSYNEQFF.

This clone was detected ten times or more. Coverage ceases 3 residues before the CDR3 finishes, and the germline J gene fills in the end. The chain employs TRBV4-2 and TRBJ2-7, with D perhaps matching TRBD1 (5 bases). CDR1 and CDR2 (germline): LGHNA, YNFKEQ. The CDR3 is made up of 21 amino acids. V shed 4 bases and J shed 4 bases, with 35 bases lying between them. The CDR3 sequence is CASSPKLNRLLEFSGSYEQYF. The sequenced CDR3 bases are TGTGCCAGCAGCCCCAAACTGAACAGGCTCTTAGAGTTTTCTGGTTCGTACGAG.

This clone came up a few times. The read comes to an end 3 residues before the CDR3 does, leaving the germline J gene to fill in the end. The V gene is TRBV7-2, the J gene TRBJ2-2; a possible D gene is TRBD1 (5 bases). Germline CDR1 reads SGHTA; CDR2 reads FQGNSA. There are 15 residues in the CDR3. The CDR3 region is CASSLRGATNEKLFF. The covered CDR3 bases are TGTGCCAGCAGCCTTAGGGGTGCAACTAATGAAAAG.

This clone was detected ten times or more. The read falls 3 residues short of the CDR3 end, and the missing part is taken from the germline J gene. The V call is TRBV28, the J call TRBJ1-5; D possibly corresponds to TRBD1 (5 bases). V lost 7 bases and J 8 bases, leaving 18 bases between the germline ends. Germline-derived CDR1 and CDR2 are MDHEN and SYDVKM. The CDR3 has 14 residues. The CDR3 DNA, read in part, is TGTGCCAGCACTCAAGGACGGGGGGAAAAGCCC. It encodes CASTQGRGEKP. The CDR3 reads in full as CASTQGRGEKPQHF.

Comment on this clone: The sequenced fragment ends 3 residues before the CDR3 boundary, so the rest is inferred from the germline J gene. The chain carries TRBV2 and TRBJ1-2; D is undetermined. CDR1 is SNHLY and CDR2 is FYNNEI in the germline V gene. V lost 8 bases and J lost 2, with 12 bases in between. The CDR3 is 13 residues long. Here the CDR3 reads CASGQALNYGYTF. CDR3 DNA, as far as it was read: TGTGCCAGCGGTCAGGCACTCAACTATGGC.

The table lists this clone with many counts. The DNA read from the CDR3 is TGTGCCAGTAGTAGATGGGCAGGGGATGGC. This codes for CASSRWAGDG. Given in full, the CDR3 is CASSRWAGDGYTF. The chain joins TRBV19 to TRBJ1-2; possible D gene TRBD1, 6 bases. From the germline J gene comes the end of the CDR3, since the read stops 3 residues before it. This CDR3 spans 13 amino acids. The germline V and J ends were trimmed by 4 bases and 6 bases, with 12 bases remaining between them. From germline, CDR1 is LNHDA and CDR2 SQIVND (reference sequence).

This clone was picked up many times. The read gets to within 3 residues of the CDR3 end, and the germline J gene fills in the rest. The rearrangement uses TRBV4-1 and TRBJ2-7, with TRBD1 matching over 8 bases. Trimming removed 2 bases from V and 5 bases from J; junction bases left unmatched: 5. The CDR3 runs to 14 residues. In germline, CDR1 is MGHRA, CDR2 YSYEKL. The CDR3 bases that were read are TGCGCCAGCAGCCAACGTCAGGGGGCCCACGAG. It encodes CASSQRQGAHE. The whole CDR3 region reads CASSQRQGAHEQYF.

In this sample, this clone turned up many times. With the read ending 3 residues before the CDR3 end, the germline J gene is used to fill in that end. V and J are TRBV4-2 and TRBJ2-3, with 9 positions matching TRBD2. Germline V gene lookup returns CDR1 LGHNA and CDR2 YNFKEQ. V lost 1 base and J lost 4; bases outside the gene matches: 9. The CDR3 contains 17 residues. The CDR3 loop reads CASSQVLERGAADTQYF. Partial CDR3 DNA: TGTGCCAGCAGCCAAGTCCTCGAGCGGGGGGCGGCAGATACG.

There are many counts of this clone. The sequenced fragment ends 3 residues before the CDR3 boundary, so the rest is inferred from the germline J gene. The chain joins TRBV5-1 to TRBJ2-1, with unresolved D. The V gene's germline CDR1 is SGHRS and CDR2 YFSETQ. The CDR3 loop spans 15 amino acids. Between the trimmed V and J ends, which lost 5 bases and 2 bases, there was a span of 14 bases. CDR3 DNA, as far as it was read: TGCGCCAGCAGTTCAGGTGTTGGCACCTACAATGAG. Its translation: CASSSGVGTYNE. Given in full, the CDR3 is CASSSGVGTYNEQFF.

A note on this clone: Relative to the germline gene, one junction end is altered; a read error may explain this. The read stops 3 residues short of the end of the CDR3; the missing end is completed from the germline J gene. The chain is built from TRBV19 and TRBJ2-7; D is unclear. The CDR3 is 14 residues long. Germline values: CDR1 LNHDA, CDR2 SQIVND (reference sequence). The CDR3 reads CASSRTRLSNEQYF. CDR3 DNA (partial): TGTGCCAGCAGTCGAACCAGACTCTCCAACGAG.

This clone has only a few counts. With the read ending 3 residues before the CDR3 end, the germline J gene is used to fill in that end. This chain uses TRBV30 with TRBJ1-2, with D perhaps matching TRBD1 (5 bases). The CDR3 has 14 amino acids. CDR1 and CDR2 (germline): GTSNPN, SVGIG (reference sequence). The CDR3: CAWSGLQGGDDYTF. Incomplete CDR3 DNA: TGTGCCTGGAGTGGATTGCAGGGTGGCGACGAC.

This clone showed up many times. The sequenced part of the CDR3 DNA is TGTGCTAGTGGTTTTAGGGGGGGCTCCTACGAG. Translated: CASGFRGGSYE. The whole CDR3 protein is CASGFRGGSYEQYF. The V call is TRBV12-5, the J call TRBJ2-7; perhaps TRBD2 as D (7 bases). The CDR3 end is not reached by the read, which stops 3 residues before it; the germline J gene fills it in. Germline loops: CDR1 LGHNT, CDR2 FRNRAP. This CDR3 comprises 14 residues. Deletions cut 3 bases from V and 0 bases from J, with 9 bases between.